Shown below are 17 T cell receptor beta chains from a single sample sequenced in a study of blood T cell repertoires in COVID-19. The data were produced by immunoSEQ multiplex PCR, yet TCRdb's version contains in-frame clones alone and is incomplete. The data show roughly 310,000 clones, 75% to 90% seen once. The material sequenced was peripheral blood. The receptors were gathered from a woman under 40 with COVID-19, enrolled during active disease.

The chain couples TRBV30 to TRBJ2-1; D perhaps matches TRBD2 (6 bases). V was pared by 2 bases and J by 2 bases, with 13 bases between. Germline V gene sequence: CDR1 GTSNPN, CDR2 SVGIG (reference sequence). The CDR3 contains 15 residues. The CDR3 protein is CAWSMTRKAYNEQFF. The CDR3 nucleotides read TGTGCCTGGAGTATGACTAGAAAAGCCTACAATGAGCAGTTCTTC.

The V gene is TRBV19, the J gene TRBJ2-7; D gene uncertain. Per the germline V gene, CDR1 is LNHDA and CDR2 is SQIVND (reference sequence). The CDR3 is made up of 14 amino acids. V lost 1 base to trimming and J lost 6 bases, with 13 bases between them. The CDR3 DNA follows: TGTGCCAGTAGTATAGGAACGGAGTCAAGCGAGCAGTACTTC. Amino acid sequence: CASSIGTESSEQYF.

The chain has TRBV4-2 and TRBJ1-5; TRBD1 agrees at 10 bases. This CDR3 has 17 residues. CDR1 LGHNA and CDR2 YNFKEQ come from the germline V gene. V trimming: 1 base; J trimming: 0 bases; junction bases outside the gene matches: 3. The CDR3: CASSQGDRGSSNQPQHF. CDR3 bases: TGTGCCAGCAGCCAAGGGGACAGGGGAAGTAGCAATCAGCCCCAGCATTTT.

This chain joins TRBV2 and TRBJ2-1; TRBD2 matches at 10 bases. The CDR3 extends over 12 amino acids. CDR1 and CDR2 from the germline V gene are SNHLY and FYNNEI. V shed 2 bases, J shed 16 bases, and the junction held 5 bases outside the gene matches. This CDR3 is CASSELAGASFF. CDR3 coding DNA: TGTGCCAGCAGTGAACTAGCGGGAGCGAGTTTCTTC.

The V call is TRBV5-1, the J call TRBJ1-4; D unresolved. CDR1 and CDR2 from the germline V gene are SGHRS and YFSETQ. The CDR3 totals 15 residues. Trimming stripped 0 bases from V and 7 bases from J, with 13 bases between. DNA of the CDR3: TGCGCCAGCAGCTTGGAGGCGCCCTCGGGTGAAAAACTGTTTTTT. Its translation is CASSLEAPSGEKLFF.

This chain links TRBV3-1 (or the pseudogene TRBV3-2) with TRBJ1-1; perhaps TRBD1 as D (5 bases). The CDR3 extends over 16 amino acids. V was trimmed by 0 bases and J by 4 bases, leaving 15 bases between them. Germline CDR1 and CDR2: LGHDT and YNNKEL (reference sequence). CDR3 loop: CASSQDLSGIGTEAFF. In DNA form, the CDR3 reads TGTGCCAGCAGCCAAGATCTTTCAGGGATCGGCACTGAAGCTTTCTTT.

V usage is TRBV6-5 and J usage is TRBJ2-7, with 7 bases aligning to TRBD1. The CDR3 has 14 residues. V dropped 8 bases and J dropped 3; count of bases not matched to a gene: 10. Looked up from germline, CDR1 is MNHEY and CDR2 is SVGAGI. The CDR3 DNA sequence: TGTGCCAGCCGCAGGACAGGCGTACACTACGAGCAGTACTTC. Encoded protein: CASRRTGVHYEQYF.

J is TRBJ1-2 and V is TRBV19; unclear D gene. The germline V gene encodes CDR1 LNHDA and CDR2 SQIVND (reference sequence). The CDR3 loop spans 13 amino acids. Deletions cut 4 bases from V and 8 bases from J, with 14 bases between. CDR3 DNA: TGTGCCAGTAGTAAGGGATGGATAGCGGGCTACACCTTC. It is translated as CASSKGWIAGYTF. Using reference TRBV19 and TRBJ1-2 for the parts outside the CDR3, the full variable domain is DGGITQSPKYLFRKEGQNVTLSCEQNLNHDAMYWYRQDPGQGLRLIYYSQIVNDFQKGDIAEGYSVSREKKESFPLTVTSAQKNPTAFYLCASSKGWIAGYTFGSGTRLTVV.

J is TRBJ2-2 and V is TRBV19; 9 bases fit TRBD1. The junction had 11 bases not matched to a gene; V was cut back by 7 bases and J by 5 bases. Per the germline V gene, CDR1 is LNHDA and CDR2 is SQIVND (reference sequence). This CDR3 is 16 amino acids long. CDR3 nucleotides: TGTGCCAGTACCACCCCAGGGACAGGGAGAACCGGGGAGCTGTTTTTT. This sequence encodes CASTTPGTGRTGELFF.

This clone was recorded only once. The chain joins TRBV15 to TRBJ2-5, with a possible D match to TRBD2 (6 bases). Germline lookup yields CDR1 LNHNV and CDR2 YYDKDF (reference sequence). V dropped 0 bases and J dropped 5 bases, with 13 bases sitting between them. The CDR3 is 15 residues long. The CDR3 loop is CATSRDRAGGETQYF. In DNA form, the CDR3 reads TGTGCCACCAGCAGAGATCGGGCTGGGGGGGAGACCCAGTACTTC.

V gene TRBV9 combines with J gene TRBJ1-2, with D unclear. V dropped 0 bases and J dropped 7 bases, with 10 bases sitting between them. Germline values: CDR1 SGDLS, CDR2 YYNGEE. The CDR3 is 13 residues long. The CDR3 DNA sequence: TGTGCCAGCAGCGTAGGCGAGTTTCGTGGCTACACCTTC. Protein sequence: CASSVGEFRGYTF.

This chain joins TRBV29-1 and TRBJ2-5, with a tentative D call TRBD2 (7 bases). This CDR3 spans 14 amino acids. The V gene's germline CDR1 is SQVTM and CDR2 ANQGSEA. V was trimmed by 5 bases and J by 2 bases, leaving 15 bases between them. This CDR3 reads CSVRGAALQETQYF. DNA of the CDR3: TGCAGCGTTCGGGGGGCCGCTCTTCAAGAGACCCAGTACTTC.

The chain has TRBV4-2 and TRBJ2-7, with TRBD2 matching 8 bases. The germline V gene encodes CDR1 LGHNA and CDR2 YNFKEQ. The CDR3 has 16 residues. V was pared by 0 bases and J by 4 bases, with 8 bases of the junction left unmatched. CDR3 nucleotides: TGTGCCAGCAGCCAAGAGGTGAGCGGGAGTCTATACGAGCAGTACTTC. Amino acid sequence: CASSQEVSGSLYEQYF.

CDR3 bases: TGTGCCAGTAGTACCCGGAAGGGGAGGAGGAGCAATCAGCCCCAGCATTTT. This translates into CASSTRKGRRSNQPQHF. This chain uses TRBV19 with TRBJ1-5; maybe TRBD1 (5 bases). The germline V gene has CDR1 LNHDA and CDR2 SQIVND (reference sequence). V gave up 4 bases and J gave up 1 base, with 17 bases separating them. This CDR3 spans 17 amino acids.

This clone was seen only a few times. At the DNA level, this CDR3 is encoded by other sequences in the same sample as well. V is TRBV9 and J is TRBJ1-3; 8 bases agree with TRBD1. The germline gives CDR1 SGDLS, CDR2 YYNGEE. There are 19 residues in the CDR3. The J segment lost 0 bases and the V segment lost 4 bases, leaving 15 bases of the junction unmatched. Here the CDR3 reads CASSSHVTRDRSSGNTIYF. CDR3 sequence (DNA): TGTGCCAGCAGCTCTCACGTAACCCGGGACAGGAGCTCTGGAAACACCATATATTTT.

The chain uses TRBV19 and TRBJ1-1; 9 bases map to TRBD1. From germline, CDR1 is LNHDA and CDR2 SQIVND (reference sequence). J lost 2 bases, V lost 6 bases, and 7 bases had no gene match. The CDR3 is made up of 15 amino acids. CDR3 coding DNA: TGTGCCAGTAGGGCCTACAGGGGGCCAAACACTGAAGCTTTCTTT. This codes for CASRAYRGPNTEAFF.

J is TRBJ1-6 and V is TRBV6-5, with 9 bases that match TRBD1. V shed 10 bases and J 7 bases; nucleotides not matched to a gene: 8. The CDR3 consists of 14 residues. In germline, CDR1 is MNHEY, CDR2 SVGAGI. For the CDR3, the DNA is TGTGCCACAACCCCGGACAGGGGAAATTCACCCCTCCACTTT. This translates into CATTPDRGNSPLHF.